The TCR beta chain under discussion was sequenced for a study of blood T cell repertoires in COVID-19. Across the whole study: T cells, B-cell-depleted T cells, or PBMCs provided the cDNA or gDNA that served as material.

Looked up from germline, CDR1 is SGHTA and CDR2 is FQGNSA. V gave up 4 bases and J gave up 4 bases; unmatched junction bases: 11. The CDR3 has 16 amino acids. As originally analysed: Amplifying reference gene primers gave estimates of nucleated cell counts. Libraries were prepared by immunoSEQ multiplex PCR; TCRdb keeps only in-frame clonotypes and omits some of them. V, J and clone size were drawn from that table, and D and trimming were deduced from the DNA. The table lists roughly 230,000 clones, about four fifths of them singletons. Sequenced sample: peripheral blood. This clonotype was obtained from an elderly woman with acute or convalescent COVID-19. The chain links TRBV7-2 to TRBJ2-7; the match to TRBD2 covers 9 bases. The CDR3 DNA sequence: TGTGCCAGCAGCTCTGGACTAGCGTTTACAGGTTACGAGCAGTACTTC. It is translated as CASSSGLAFTGYEQYF.